This passage covers 9 T cell receptor beta chains from one sample sequenced in a study of blood T cell repertoires in COVID-19. Profiling relied on immunoSEQ multiplex PCR, and the TCRdb table lists in-frame clones only, not all of them. This sample has tens of thousands of clones, with 55% to 70% found just once. Sequencing was performed on peripheral blood. The receptors were sampled from a woman in her 70s with acute or convalescent COVID-19.

This clone has just a few counts. This sequence joins TRBV7-9 and TRBJ1-4; tentatively, D is TRBD1 (6 bases). V gave up 2 bases and J gave up 6 bases, with 13 bases separating them. CDR1 and CDR2 (germline): SEHNR, FQNEAQ (reference sequence). This CDR3 region has 15 residues. The CDR3, as DNA: TGTGCCAGCAGCTTAATAAGGGCAGGGGATGAAAAACTGTTTTTT. Translated: CASSLIRAGDEKLFF. The complete variable domain, with remaining parts taken from reference TRBV7-9 and TRBJ1-4, reads DTGVSQNPRHKITKRGQNVTFRCDPISEHNRLYWYRQTLGQGPEFLTYFQNEAQLEKSRLLSDRFSAERPKGSFSTLEIQRTEQGDSAMYLCASSLIRAGDEKLFFGSGTQLSVL.

This clone was detected once. The chain has TRBV30 and TRBJ1-2; D is perhaps TRBD1 (6 bases). With 4 bases removed from V and 8 bases from J, the gap between germline ends came to 14 bases. This CDR3 has 12 amino acids. The germline gives CDR1 GTSNPN, CDR2 SVGIG (reference sequence). CDR3 sequence reads: CAWTVGAEGYTF. CDR3 DNA sequence: TGTGCCTGGACAGTGGGGGCGGAAGGCTACACCTTC.

In the case of this clone: This same CDR3 is encoded by further DNA sequences in the sample. The V call is TRBV7-2, the J call TRBJ2-5; D uncertain. Germline V gives CDR1 SGHTA, CDR2 FQGNSA. The CDR3 spans 13 residues. V lost 3 bases, J lost 4 bases, and 9 bases lay in between. CDR3 amino acids: CASSLVSGETQYF. The CDR3 DNA follows: TGTGCCAGCAGCTTGGTGTCCGGAGAGACCCAGTACTTC.

The rearrangement joins TRBV18 to TRBJ2-5; TRBD1 matches 8 bases. V lost 6 bases to trimming and J lost 2 bases; unmatched junction nucleotides: 11. Germline V gene sequence: CDR1 KGHSH, CDR2 LQKENI. The CDR3 spans 16 residues. As DNA, the CDR3 is TGTGCCAGCTCTCGCACCGGGACAGGTCTTCAAGAGACCCAGTACTTC. Translating gives CASSRTGTGLQETQYF.

The chain has TRBV5-4 and TRBJ2-1; 7 positions agree with TRBD1. The CDR3 has 13 residues. The ends lost 6 bases at V and 7 bases at J; junction bases unmatched: 7. Looked up from germline, CDR1 is SGHNT and CDR2 is YYREEE (reference sequence). The CDR3 nucleotides are TGTGCCAGCACAAGGGACAGTCCAAATGAGCAGTTCTTC. Encoded protein: CASTRDSPNEQFF.

The genes are TRBV18 and TRBJ2-3; 9 nucleotides align to TRBD1. V gave up 5 bases and J gave up 2 bases; unmatched junction bases: 5. The CDR3 is 15 residues long. The germline gives CDR1 KGHSH, CDR2 LQKENI. CDR3 loop: CASSTGQGFTDTQYF. For the CDR3, the DNA is TGTGCCAGCTCAACGGGACAGGGATTCACAGATACGCAGTATTTT.

J is TRBJ2-2 and V is TRBV11-2; 12 nucleotides align to TRBD2. Germline CDR1 is SGHAT and CDR2 is FQNNGV. The junction had 10 bases not matched to a gene; V was cut back by 4 bases and J by 4 bases. This CDR3 has 18 residues. CDR3 DNA sequence: TGTGCCAGCAGCTCATACTCGACTAGCGGGAGCCTCACCGGGGAGCTGTTTTTT. It yields the protein CASSSYSTSGSLTGELFF.

There are a few counts of this clone. The chain is built from TRBV29-1 and TRBJ2-1; a possible D gene is TRBD2 (6 bases). This CDR3 has 12 residues. V lost 4 bases, J lost 12 bases, and 16 bases lay in between. Germline V gene sequence: CDR1 SQVTM, CDR2 ANQGSEA. CDR3 in DNA: TGCAGCGTTGCACGGGACTCCGTAGGGCAGTTCTTC. This gives the protein CSVARDSVGQFF.

This sequence joins TRBV6-2 or TRBV6-3 and TRBJ2-1; D might be TRBD2 (5 bases). V was cut by 5 bases and J by 6 bases, with 17 bases left in between. This CDR3 is 15 amino acids long. Per the germline V gene, CDR1 is MNHEY and CDR2 is SVGEGT. CDR3 coding DNA: TGTGCCAGCAGTCCCCTAGCTTGGGGAACCAATGAGCAGTTCTTC. It specifies CASSPLAWGTNEQFF.